The 30 T cell receptor beta chains reported below all come from one sample, sequenced in a study of PD-1 blockade in classical Hodgkin lymphoma (dated by TCRdb to 2019 to 2021). What this sample's time point label stands for: cycle 4 day 1 (C4D1), after 5 to 7 weeks of nivolumab. Every trial patient had relapsed after autologous stem cell transplantation, and cohorts A, B and C differed in prior brentuximab vedotin exposure. The library was built by means of the immunoSEQ multiplex PCR assay. TCRdb re-hosts the immuneACCESS table, in-frame sequences only. Its copies lack some clones; in the studies checked, an unresolved V gene accounts for under half of them, and the cause for the rest is not known. For this sample the table gives 100,000 or so clones, of which 90% were detected only once. Jointly, the top ten make up 2.5% to 3.5% of the sample. The starting material was peripheral blood mononuclear cells (PBMCs), obtained before the fourth cycle of nivolumab. All receptors come from a human donor with classical Hodgkin lymphoma.

This rearrangement joins TRBV4-3 to TRBJ2-7; unclear D gene. The CDR3 loop spans 10 amino acids. Germline V gene data show CDR1 as LGHNA and CDR2 as YSLEER. V was shortened by 4 bases and J by 6 bases, with 4 bases between the two germline ends. The CDR3 loop is CASSPREQYF. The CDR3 region has the DNA TGCGCCAGCAGCCCGCGCGAGCAGTACTTC.

CDR3 region: CASSSRTGWGEAPLHF. The CDR3 coding sequence is TGTGCCAGCAGTTCGAGGACAGGGTGGGGTGAGGCACCCCTCCACTTT. V usage is TRBV27 and J usage is TRBJ1-6; TRBD1 matches 8 bases. The CDR3 is made up of 16 amino acids. Germline trimming cut 4 bases from V and 11 bases from J; bases unmatched to any gene: 13. Germline V gives CDR1 MNHEY, CDR2 SMNVEV (reference sequence).

The rearrangement joins TRBV6-5 to TRBJ1-2; perhaps TRBD1 as D (6 bases). Germline V gene data show CDR1 as MNHEY and CDR2 as SVGAGI. V lost 9 bases and J lost 5, with 19 bases in between. The CDR3 is made up of 14 amino acids. Here the CDR3 reads CASHRDTSSYGYTF. CDR3 in DNA: TGTGCCAGTCACCGGGACACAAGCTCTTATGGCTACACCTTC.

The chain is built from TRBV11-2 and TRBJ2-1; 13 positions match TRBD2. V was clipped by 4 bases and J by 7 bases; unmatched bases: 4. The V gene's germline CDR1 is SGHAT and CDR2 FQNNGV. CDR3 size: 15 residues. DNA for the CDR3: TGTGCCAGCAGCTCGGGACTAGCGGGGCATAATGAGCAGTTCTTC. Translation gives CASSSGLAGHNEQFF.

The V gene is TRBV5-8, the J gene TRBJ1-2; D is uncertain. Germline V gene data show CDR1 as SGHTS and CDR2 as YDEGEE. V lost 3 bases and J 2 bases, leaving 20 bases between the germline ends. CDR3 length equals 17 residues. The CDR3 nucleotides are TGTGCCAGCAGCTCCGTCACGGGCCAGGAGATAAACTATGGCTACACCTTC. Its protein is CASSSVTGQEINYGYTF.

This sequence joins TRBV19 and TRBJ2-3; possible D gene TRBD1, 6 bases. V was shortened by 6 bases and J by 3 bases, with 13 bases between the two germline ends. CDR3 size: 14 residues. Germline lookup yields CDR1 LNHDA and CDR2 SQIVND (reference sequence). For the CDR3, the DNA is TGTGCCAGTAGCTCCGGCCAGGGGACAGATACGCAGTATTTT. Protein product: CASSSGQGTDTQYF.

The V call is TRBV10-1, the J call TRBJ2-1, with TRBD1 matching over 8 bases. The V segment lost 2 bases and the J segment 2 bases; nucleotides outside the gene matches: 8. Germline V gene lookup returns CDR1 WNHNN and CDR2 SYGVQD (reference sequence). The CDR3 is 17 residues long. CDR3 loop: CASSEVNRGFPYNEQFF. CDR3 DNA: TGCGCCAGCAGTGAGGTTAACAGGGGGTTCCCCTACAATGAGCAGTTCTTC.

V usage is TRBV4-2 and J usage is TRBJ2-1; D call uncertain. The CDR3 totals 18 residues. Germline V gives CDR1 LGHNA, CDR2 YNFKEQ. V dropped 1 base and J dropped 0 bases, with 16 bases sitting between them. The CDR3 is CASSQAPPSPSSYNEQFF. The CDR3 bases are TGTGCCAGCAGCCAAGCTCCCCCATCTCCAAGCTCCTACAATGAGCAGTTCTTC.

The chain employs TRBV18 and TRBJ2-7; TRBD2 aligns across 16 bases. Per germline, CDR1 KGHSH and CDR2 LQKENI. The V gene end was trimmed by 3 bases and the J gene end by 3 bases; junction bases not matched to a gene: 8. The CDR3 contains 18 residues. The CDR3 nucleotides read TGTGCCAGCTCACCCCTTGGGACTAGCGGGGGGGTCGTCTACGAGCAGTACTTC. It translates to CASSPLGTSGGVVYEQYF.

The chain combines TRBV7-6 with TRBJ2-5, with 12 bases that match TRBD2. This CDR3 region has 16 residues. V shed 3 bases and J 0 bases; nucleotides not matched to a gene: 2. The germline CDR1 and CDR2 sequences are SGHVS and FNYEAQ. CDR3 loop: CASSFRLAGDQETQYF. The CDR3 coding sequence is TGTGCCAGCAGCTTTAGACTAGCGGGGGACCAAGAGACCCAGTACTTC.

The V call is TRBV10-1, the J call TRBJ2-3; TRBD2 aligns across 10 bases. The CDR3 runs to 16 residues. The junction had 6 bases not matched to a gene; V was cut back by 5 bases and J by 1 base. The germline V gene encodes CDR1 WNHNN and CDR2 SYGVQD (reference sequence). As DNA, the CDR3 is TGCGCCAGCAGTTTGGCTAGCGGGGGCGGCACAGATACGCAGTATTTT. This gives the protein CASSLASGGGTDTQYF.

This chain links TRBV29-1 with TRBJ2-7, with a weak D call TRBD1 (5 bases). Trimming stripped 3 bases from V and 0 bases from J, with 6 bases between. The CDR3 covers 12 residues. Germline assignment: CDR1 SQVTM and CDR2 ANQGSEA. The chain's CDR3 is CSVEDTSYEQYF. The DNA of the CDR3 is TGCAGCGTTGAGGACACCTCCTACGAGCAGTACTTC.

The chain employs TRBV11-2 and TRBJ2-2, with a possible D match to TRBD1 (6 bases). V lost 1 base and J lost 7, with 13 bases in between. The CDR3 is 15 amino acids. Germline CDR1 and CDR2: SGHAT and FQNNGV. This CDR3 reads CASSLAPQGIGELFF. CDR3 nucleotides: TGTGCCAGCAGCTTAGCCCCGCAGGGGATCGGGGAGCTGTTTTTT.

The chain couples TRBV6-5 to TRBJ2-7; no firm D call. V lost 10 bases, J lost 0 bases, and 16 bases lay in between. CDR3 length: 14 residues. In germline, CDR1 is MNHEY, CDR2 SVGAGI. The CDR3 nucleotides read TGTGCCACGAGAACAATCGGCAGCTCCTACGAGCAGTACTTC. It yields the protein CATRTIGSSYEQYF.

This clone appeared once. The rearrangement joins TRBV18 to TRBJ1-1; tentatively, D is TRBD1 (6 bases). CDR1 is KGHSH, CDR2 LQKENI, per germline. The CDR3 loop spans 16 amino acids. V shed 2 bases and J shed 4 bases, with 17 bases lying between them. CDR3 sequence: CASSPATPTGSTEAFF. The CDR3 DNA is TGTGCCAGCTCACCAGCCACCCCCACAGGGAGCACTGAAGCTTTCTTT.

The chain combines TRBV4-3 with TRBJ2-7, with D perhaps TRBD1 or TRBD2 (5 bases each). The CDR3 runs 15 residues. The V end was cut by 5 bases, the J end by 5 bases, with 19 bases between. Germline V gene lookup returns CDR1 LGHNA and CDR2 YSLEER. The CDR3 sequence: CASSEADRGLNEQYF. Here the CDR3 DNA reads TGCGCCAGCAGCGAAGCCGACCGGGGCCTGAACGAGCAGTACTTC.

The CDR3 spells CASSQDRGDYNEQFF. CDR3 nucleotides: TGTGCCAGCAGCCAAGACAGGGGCGACTACAATGAGCAGTTCTTC. J is TRBJ2-1 and V is TRBV5-4; 8 bases agree with TRBD1. V was pared by 4 bases and J by 3 bases, with 6 bases of the junction left unmatched. The V gene's germline CDR1 is SGHNT and CDR2 YYREEE (reference sequence). The CDR3 spans 15 residues.

The J gene is TRBJ1-1, the V gene TRBV10-3; 8 nucleotides align to TRBD1. V gave up 0 bases and J gave up 3 bases; unmatched junction bases: 18. The CDR3 has 20 residues. Germline values: CDR1 ENHRY, CDR2 SYGVKD. CDR3 region: CAISESMGLGLTGADTEAFF. CDR3 DNA: TGTGCCATCAGTGAGTCGATGGGTCTTGGGCTGACAGGGGCCGACACTGAAGCTTTCTTT.

The rearrangement links TRBV6-5 to TRBJ1-1; TRBD1 might be the D (6 bases). The CDR3 extends over 14 amino acids. V lost 6 bases and J lost 3, with 14 bases in between. Looked up from germline, CDR1 is MNHEY and CDR2 is SVGAGI. The CDR3 nucleotides are TGTGCCAGCAGCCCCAATTGGGGGCACACTGAAGCTTTCTTT. Amino acids: CASSPNWGHTEAFF.

Concerning this clone: A read error may account for a junction end that differs from germline. The sample carries other DNA sequences with the same CDR3. The V call is TRBV5-1, the J call TRBJ2-7; 7 nucleotides line up with TRBD2. The CDR3 totals 14 residues. Looked up from germline, CDR1 is SGHRS and CDR2 is YFSETQ. Here the CDR3 reads CASRSRTSSYEQYF. CDR3 in DNA: TGCGCTAGCAGGTCCAGGACTAGCTCCTACGAGCAGTACTTC.

The V gene is TRBV5-6, the J gene TRBJ2-7; no clear D. CDR3 length: 15 amino acids. Between the trimmed V and J ends, which lost 9 bases and 2 bases, there was a span of 21 bases. Germline CDR1 and CDR2: SGHDT and YYEEEE. The CDR3 is CATSLLPAPAYEQYF. The CDR3 DNA reads TGTGCCACCAGTTTGTTGCCGGCTCCAGCCTACGAGCAGTACTTC.

V usage is TRBV7-3 and J usage is TRBJ2-3, with 7 bases aligning to TRBD2. J lost 5 bases, V lost 0 bases, and 5 bases had no gene match. The germline CDR1 and CDR2 sequences are SGHTA and FQGTGA. The CDR3 is 15 residues long. The CDR3 bases are TGTGCCAGCAGCTTAACGGGTCTAGCGGTAGATACGCAGTATTTT. Protein: CASSLTGLAVDTQYF.

This clone was recorded a few times. This chain uses TRBV18 with TRBJ1-1; D unresolved. V lost 2 bases to trimming and J lost 1 base, with 8 bases between them. The CDR3 contains 14 residues. Germline values: CDR1 KGHSH, CDR2 LQKENI. In DNA, the CDR3 is TGTGCCAGCTCACCATCACAGACGAACACTGAAGCTTTCTTT. Its translation is CASSPSQTNTEAFF.

The genes are TRBV15 and TRBJ2-2; the D call may be TRBD1 or TRBD2 (5 bases each). The CDR3 runs to 15 residues. Germline V gives CDR1 LNHNV, CDR2 YYDKDF (reference sequence). V was trimmed by 3 bases and J by 1 base, leaving 9 bases between them. The chain's CDR3 is CATSRGVLNTGELFF. CDR3 bases: TGTGCCACCAGCAGGGGGGTTCTGAACACCGGGGAGCTGTTTTTT. Variable domain in full (rest from reference TRBV15 and TRBJ2-2): DAMVIQNPRYQVTQFGKPVTLSCSQTLNHNVMYWYQQKSSQAPKLLFHYYDKDFNNEADTPDNFQSRRPNTSFCFLDIRSPGLGDTAMYLCATSRGVLNTGELFFGEGSRLTVL.

The chain uses TRBV5-8 and TRBJ2-3, with 11 bases that match TRBD2. V shed 3 bases and J 1 base; nucleotides not matched to a gene: 4. CDR1 is SGHTS and CDR2 is YDEGEE in the germline V gene. The CDR3 length is 16 residues. DNA of the CDR3: TGTGCCAGCAGCTATGGGACTAGCGGAGGCACAGATACGCAGTATTTT. Translating it yields CASSYGTSGGTDTQYF.

V is TRBV16 and J is TRBJ1-3; TRBD1 matches at 7 bases. V shed 5 bases, J shed 3 bases, and the junction held 7 bases outside the gene matches. Germline V lookup: CDR1 KGHSY, CDR2 FQNENV. There are 15 residues in the CDR3. The CDR3: CASSDTGAYGNTIYF. For the CDR3, the DNA is TGTGCCAGCAGCGATACAGGGGCTTATGGAAACACCATATATTTT. The full variable domain, with the rest looked up from reference TRBV16 and TRBJ1-3, is GEEVAQTPKHLVRGEGQKAKLYCAPIKGHSYVFWYQQVLKNEFKFLISFQNENVFDETGMPKERFSAKCLPNSPCSLEIQATKLEDSAVYFCASSDTGAYGNTIYFGEGSWLTVV.

The chain joins TRBV18 to TRBJ2-6; weak D call: TRBD2 (5 bases). With 2 bases removed from V and 0 bases from J, the gap between germline ends came to 8 bases. The CDR3 is made up of 16 amino acids. In germline, CDR1 is KGHSH, CDR2 LQKENI. The DNA for the CDR3 is TGTGCCAGCTCACCAGAGGGCGACTCTGGGGCCAACGTCCTGACTTTC. Protein sequence: CASSPEGDSGANVLTF.

The V and J genes are TRBV7-9 and TRBJ2-5; TRBD2 might be the D (5 bases). The CDR3 extends over 17 amino acids. The germline gives CDR1 SEHNR, CDR2 FQNEAQ (reference sequence). Deletions cut 3 bases from V and 9 bases from J, with 26 bases between. The CDR3 coding sequence is TGTGCCAGCAGCTTCCCCTCCGGAAACCCCCTGAAGAGGGCCCAGTACTTC. It yields the protein CASSFPSGNPLKRAQYF.

This chain connects TRBV29-1 to TRBJ2-1; 8 nucleotides line up with TRBD2. The CDR3 contains 11 residues. CDR1 and CDR2 (germline): SQVTM, ANQGSEA. Losses at the gene ends were 3 bases for V and 11 bases for J; bases not matched to a gene: 3. The CDR3 protein is CSVDRGGKQFF. The CDR3 bases are TGCAGCGTTGATCGGGGGGGCAAGCAGTTCTTC.

The chain joins TRBV9 to TRBJ1-5; a possible D gene is TRBD1 (6 bases). The CDR3 has 15 residues. The germline gives CDR1 SGDLS, CDR2 YYNGEE. V was shortened by 6 bases and J by 0 bases, with 13 bases between the two germline ends. As DNA, the CDR3 is TGTGCCAGCACCCCAGGGGTTAATAGCAATCAGCCCCAGCATTTT. Translating it yields CASTPGVNSNQPQHF.